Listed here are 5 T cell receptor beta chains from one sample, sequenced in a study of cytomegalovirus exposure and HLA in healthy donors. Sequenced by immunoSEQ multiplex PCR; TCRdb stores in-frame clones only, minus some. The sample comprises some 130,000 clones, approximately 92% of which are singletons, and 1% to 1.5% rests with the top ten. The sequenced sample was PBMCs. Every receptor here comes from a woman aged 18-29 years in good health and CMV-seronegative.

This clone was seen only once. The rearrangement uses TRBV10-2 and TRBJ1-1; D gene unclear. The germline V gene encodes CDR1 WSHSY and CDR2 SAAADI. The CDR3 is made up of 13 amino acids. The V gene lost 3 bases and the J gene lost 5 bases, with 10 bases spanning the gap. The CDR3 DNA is TGCGCCAGCAGTGAATCGGGATGGACTGAAGCTTTCTTT. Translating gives CASSESGWTEAFF.

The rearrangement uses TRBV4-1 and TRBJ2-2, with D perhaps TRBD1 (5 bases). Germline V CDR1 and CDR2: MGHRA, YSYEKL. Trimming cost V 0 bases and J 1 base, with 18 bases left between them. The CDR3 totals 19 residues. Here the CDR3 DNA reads TGCGCCAGCAGCCAAGAAGGGATCTCAGGGCGCTTGAACACCGGGGAGCTGTTTTTT. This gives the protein CASSQEGISGRLNTGELFF.

DNA of the CDR3: TGCGCCAGCAGCCAAGTTCGGGGAACTGAAGCTTTCTTT. Amino acid sequence: CASSQVRGTEAFF. The chain couples TRBV4-1 to TRBJ1-1; D is uncertain. CDR3 length equals 13 residues. The ends were cut back, 1 base at V and 5 bases at J, with 8 bases in the middle. CDR1 MGHRA and CDR2 YSYEKL come from the germline V gene.

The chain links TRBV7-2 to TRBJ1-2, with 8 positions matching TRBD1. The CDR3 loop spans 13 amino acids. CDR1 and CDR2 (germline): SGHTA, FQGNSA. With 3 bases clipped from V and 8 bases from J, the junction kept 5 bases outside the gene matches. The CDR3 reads CASSFTTGGGYTF. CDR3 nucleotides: TGTGCCAGCAGCTTTACAACAGGGGGAGGCTACACCTTC.

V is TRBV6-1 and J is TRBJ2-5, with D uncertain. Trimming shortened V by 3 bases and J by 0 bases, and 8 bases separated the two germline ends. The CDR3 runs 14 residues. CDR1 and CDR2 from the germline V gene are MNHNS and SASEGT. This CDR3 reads CASSDGPNQETQYF. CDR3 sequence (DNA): TGTGCCAGCAGTGATGGTCCTAACCAAGAGACCCAGTACTTC.